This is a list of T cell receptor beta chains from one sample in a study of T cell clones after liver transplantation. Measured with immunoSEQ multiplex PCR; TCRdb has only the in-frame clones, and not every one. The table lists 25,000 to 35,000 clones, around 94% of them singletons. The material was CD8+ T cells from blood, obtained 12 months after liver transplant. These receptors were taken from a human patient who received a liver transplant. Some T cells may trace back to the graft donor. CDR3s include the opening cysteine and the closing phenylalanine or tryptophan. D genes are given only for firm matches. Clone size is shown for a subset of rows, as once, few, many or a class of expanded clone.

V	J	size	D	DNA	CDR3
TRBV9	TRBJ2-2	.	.	TGTGCCAGCAGCGTGTGGGACTCGAGGAACACCGGGGAGCTGTTTTTT	CASSVWDSRNTGELFF
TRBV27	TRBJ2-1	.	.	TGTGCCAGCAGTTCCTCTTCGGGTGAGTCCTACAATGAGCAGTTCTTC	CASSSSSGESYNEQFF
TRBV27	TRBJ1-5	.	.	TGTGCCAGCAGTTTCTTGACAGATCGGGATCAGCCCCAGCATTTT	CASSFLTDRDQPQHF
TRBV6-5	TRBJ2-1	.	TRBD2	TGTGCCAGCAGTTACGGTGCTAGCGGGTTCAATGAGCAGTTCTTC	CASSYGASGFNEQFF
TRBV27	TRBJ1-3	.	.	TGTGCCAGCAGTTGGGGCCATGGAAACACCATATATTTT	CASSWGHGNTIYF
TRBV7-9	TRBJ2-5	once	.	TGTGCCAGCAGCTTCGCCGGCAGCGTACCACTGGAGACCCAGTACTTC	CASSFAGSVPLETQYF
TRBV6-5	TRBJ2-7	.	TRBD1	TGTGCCAGCAGTTACGAGGGCAGGGGGAACGTCTACGAGCAGTACTTC	CASSYEGRGNVYEQYF
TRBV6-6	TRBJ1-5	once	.	TGTGCCAGCAGTCCCCATTTAAGGGCGGAAAATTGGCATTTT	CASSPHLRAENWHF
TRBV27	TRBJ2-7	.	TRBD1	TGTGCCAGCAGCCCCTTACACTCAGACAGGGGTGCCTACGAGCAGTACTTC	CASSPLHSDRGAYEQYF
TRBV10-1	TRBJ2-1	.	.	TGCGCCAGCAGTGAGTGGGGGAGCTCCTACAATGAGCAGTTCTTC	CASSEWGSSYNEQFF
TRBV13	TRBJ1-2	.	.	TGTGCCAGCAGCTCTGTATCAGGGAACTATGGCTACACCTTC	CASSSVSGNYGYTF
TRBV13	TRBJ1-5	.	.	TGTGCCAGCAGCTTATCCCCATCGGGCCAGCCCCAGCATTTT	CASSLSPSGQPQHF
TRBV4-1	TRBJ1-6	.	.	TGCGCCAGCACGGGAACCAACAATTCACCCCTCCACTTT	CASTGTNNSPLHF
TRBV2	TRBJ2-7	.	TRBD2	TGTGCCAGCCTCGGGGCTAGCGGGAGTTACGAGCAGTACTTC	CASLGASGSYEQYF
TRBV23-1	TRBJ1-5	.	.	TGCGCCAGCAGTCAATTAACCGGGATCCCCAGTCAGCCCCAGCATTTT	CASSQLTGIPSQPQHF
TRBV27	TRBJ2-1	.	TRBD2	TGTGCCAGCAAAACCGGGACTAGCTCAGTTGAGCAGTTCTTC	CASKTGTSSVEQFF
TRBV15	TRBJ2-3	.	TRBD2	TGTGCCACCAGCAGCCAACTAGCGGGGAATCGAGATACGCAGTATTTT	CATSSQLAGNRDTQYF
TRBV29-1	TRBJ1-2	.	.	TGCAGCGTTATAACACACCAGTCGAGCCACACACGGGACTATGGCTACACCTTC	CSVITHQSSHTRDYGYTF
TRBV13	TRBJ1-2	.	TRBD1	TGTGCCAGCACTAAGGGGGCTGACTATGGCTACACCTTC	CASTKGADYGYTF
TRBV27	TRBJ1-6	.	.	TGTGCCAGCAGGTTTGGTCTTGGAAGCAATTCACCCCTCCACTTT	CASRFGLGSNSPLHF
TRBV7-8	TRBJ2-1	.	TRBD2	TGTGCCAGCAGCTTACTAGCGGGAGTTTATAATGAGCAGTTCTTC	CASSLLAGVYNEQFF
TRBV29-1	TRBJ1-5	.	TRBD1	TGCAGCGTTATCGAACCAGGGGGGGATCAGCCCCAGCATTTT	CSVIEPGGDQPQHF
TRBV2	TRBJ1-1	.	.	TGTGCCACCATTGGGAGACTGAACACTGAAGCTTTCTTT	CATIGRLNTEAFF
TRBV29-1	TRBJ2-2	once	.	TGCAGCGTCCGGGACATCACCGGGGAGCTGTTTTTT	CSVRDITGELFF
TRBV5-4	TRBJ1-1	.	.	TGTGCCAGCAGCTTCGAAGGCGGTCCGGGTGAAGCTTTCTTT	CASSFEGGPGEAFF
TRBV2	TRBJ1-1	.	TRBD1	TGTGCCAGCGGGGACAGGAACACTGAAGCTTTCTTT	CASGDRNTEAFF
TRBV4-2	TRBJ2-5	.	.	TGTGCCAGCAGCCGGGCGCTCCAAGAGACCCAGTACTTC	CASSRALQETQYF
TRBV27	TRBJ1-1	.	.	TGTGCCAGCAGTGGCCCTGACAGGGAAGCTTTCTTT	CASSGPDREAFF